The 30 T cell receptor beta chains listed next were all sequenced from one sample in a study of blood T cell repertoires in COVID-19. Only in-frame clones appear in the TCRdb table, and some are missing; sequencing was by immunoSEQ multiplex PCR. The sample has 200,000 to 300,000 clones, roughly 86% seen once. The sequenced sample consisted of peripheral blood. The receptor set was obtained from an elderly man with acute or convalescent COVID-19.

The chain has TRBV3-1 (or the pseudogene TRBV3-2) and TRBJ1-6; D is unresolved. The germline V gene encodes CDR1 LGHDT and CDR2 YNNKEL (reference sequence). CDR3 size: 17 residues. The V and J ends lost 4 bases and 9 bases respectively, with 22 bases between them. The DNA of the CDR3 is TGTGCCAGCAGCCCCCAGGCGGCCCGGATAGGGAGTTCACCCCTCCACTTT. Protein sequence: CASSPQAARIGSSPLHF.

The chain uses TRBV9 and TRBJ1-3; tentative D call: TRBD1 (5 bases). V lost 6 bases and J lost 4, with 8 bases in between. Germline loops: CDR1 SGDLS, CDR2 YYNGEE. This CDR3 is built from 12 residues. CDR3 region: CASTRAGNTIYF. CDR3 DNA sequence: TGTGCCAGCACCAGGGCCGGAAACACCATATATTTT.

The V and J genes are TRBV27 and TRBJ1-4; D not resolved. Trimming removed 8 bases at V and 6 bases at J, with 16 bases between. The CDR3 consists of 14 residues. Germline V gene lookup returns CDR1 MNHEY and CDR2 SMNVEV (reference sequence). The CDR3 nucleotides read TGTGCCAGCGGTCCCGTCCGGGGTTATGAAAAACTGTTTTTT. Its translation: CASGPVRGYEKLFF.

The chain is built from TRBV24-1 and TRBJ2-1, with a weak D call TRBD2 (6 bases). Trimming removed 5 bases from V and 7 bases from J, with 11 bases in between. There are 13 residues in the CDR3. The germline gives CDR1 KGHDR, CDR2 SFDVKD. The CDR3 DNA reads as TGTGCCACCAGTGTCCTAGGGAGGAATGAGCAGTTCTTC. It encodes CATSVLGRNEQFF.

CDR3 sequence (DNA): TGTGCCAGCAGTTTGGGAGATAGCAATCAGCCCCAGCATTTT. Its protein product is CASSLGDSNQPQHF. The chain links TRBV28 to TRBJ1-5; D unresolved. Trimming took 3 bases from V and 0 from J, leaving 6 bases between them. This CDR3 comprises 14 residues. CDR1 is MDHEN, CDR2 SYDVKM, per germline. Complete variable domain (other parts from reference TRBV28 and TRBJ1-5): DVKVTQSSRYLVKRTGEKVFLECVQDMDHENMFWYRQDPGLGLRLIYFSYDVKMKEKGDIPEGYSVSREKKERFSLILESASTNQTSMYLCASSLGDSNQPQHFGDGTRLSIL.

In its sample, this clone was seen once. The chain carries TRBV9 and TRBJ2-3; 10 nucleotides match TRBD2. With 0 bases clipped from V and 2 bases from J, the junction kept 9 bases outside the gene matches. From germline, CDR1 is SGDLS and CDR2 YYNGEE. The CDR3 sequence is 18 residues long. The CDR3 is CASSVGLAGAFITDTQYF. The CDR3 DNA is TGTGCCAGCAGCGTAGGGCTAGCGGGAGCATTTATCACAGATACGCAGTATTTT.

This chain uses TRBV19 with TRBJ1-5, with D possibly being TRBD1 (5 bases). The CDR3 runs to 15 residues. The germline V gene has CDR1 LNHDA and CDR2 SQIVND (reference sequence). Trimming pared 1 base from V and 2 bases from J, leaving 9 bases between. CDR3 sequence reads: CASSIVGRGNQPQHF. The CDR3 bases are TGTGCCAGTAGTATAGTTGGCAGGGGCAATCAGCCCCAGCATTTT.

The chain couples TRBV5-6 to TRBJ2-5, with 7 bases fitting TRBD1. Unmatched junction bases numbered 11, after V lost 4 bases and J lost 2 bases. This CDR3 has 16 residues. Germline V gene sequence: CDR1 SGHDT, CDR2 YYEEEE. CDR3 nucleotide sequence: TGTGCCAGCAGCCCCGATATTGGGACAGTACAAGAGACCCAGTACTTC. Its translation: CASSPDIGTVQETQYF.

This chain links TRBV5-1 with TRBJ1-1, with D unclear. Germline V gene lookup returns CDR1 SGHRS and CDR2 YFSETQ. This CDR3 comprises 13 residues. Deletions cut 0 bases from V and 5 bases from J, with 8 bases between. CDR3 nucleotides: TGCGCCAGCAGCTTGGTTCAGGAAACTGAAGCTTTCTTT. The encoded protein is CASSLVQETEAFF.

J is TRBJ1-1 and V is TRBV4-2; 7 nucleotides line up with TRBD1. CDR3 length equals 17 residues. The V gene end was trimmed by 1 base and the J gene end by 5 bases; junction bases not matched to a gene: 13. CDR1 LGHNA and CDR2 YNFKEQ come from the germline V gene. The CDR3 is CASSQAAPQGIRTEAFF. CDR3 DNA sequence: TGTGCCAGCAGCCAAGCGGCCCCACAGGGGATTAGGACTGAAGCTTTCTTT.

The rearrangement uses TRBV28 and TRBJ1-2; D gene uncertain. V lost 8 bases to trimming and J lost 4 bases, with 11 bases between them. The CDR3 sequence is 12 residues long. From germline, CDR1 is MDHEN and CDR2 SYDVKM. The CDR3 DNA reads as TGTGCCAGCGGTCCTCCGGGCTATGGCTACACCTTC. Encoded protein: CASGPPGYGYTF.

The V call is TRBV9, the J call TRBJ2-1, with 10 bases fitting TRBD1. Germline assignment: CDR1 SGDLS and CDR2 YYNGEE. The CDR3 consists of 16 residues. V shed 4 bases and J 4 bases; nucleotides not matched to a gene: 8. The CDR3, as DNA: TGTGCCAGCAGCCCACAGGGACAGGGGCAATACAATGAGCAGTTCTTC. It encodes CASSPQGQGQYNEQFF.

This chain connects TRBV6-5 to TRBJ1-2; TRBD1 might be the D (5 bases). The CDR3 is 13 amino acids. Trimming took 2 bases from V and 6 from J, leaving 10 bases between them. Germline values: CDR1 MNHEY, CDR2 SVGAGI. In DNA, the CDR3 is TGTGCCAGCAGTTACGGGGGGACGGATGGCTACACCTTC. The encoded protein is CASSYGGTDGYTF.

The rearrangement uses TRBV5-1 and TRBJ2-5; perhaps TRBD2 as D (6 bases). Per the germline V gene, CDR1 is SGHRS and CDR2 is YFSETQ. V lost 0 bases to trimming and J lost 3 bases, with 15 bases between them. The CDR3 has 16 amino acids. In nucleotides, the CDR3 is TGCGCCAGCAGCTTGGGGGCTAGCGCTGATAAAGAGACCCAGTACTTC. It translates to CASSLGASADKETQYF.

The chain carries TRBV29-1 and TRBJ2-1, with 10 positions matching TRBD2. CDR1 and CDR2 (germline): SQVTM, ANQGSEA. The CDR3 has 14 residues. The V gene end was trimmed by 1 base and the J gene end by 6 bases; junction bases not matched to a gene: 3. The CDR3 DNA reads TGCAGCGTTGAAGTAAGACTAGCGGGCAATGAGCAGTTCTTC. It codes for CSVEVRLAGNEQFF.

This clone was picked up one time. The chain combines TRBV2 with TRBJ1-6; 8 bases match TRBD1. There are 14 residues in the CDR3. The V gene end was trimmed by 8 bases and the J gene end by 7 bases; junction bases not matched to a gene: 7. Germline lookup yields CDR1 SNHLY and CDR2 FYNNEI. This CDR3 reads CASGLGQGNSPLHF. The CDR3 DNA follows: TGTGCCAGCGGACTCGGACAGGGAAATTCACCCCTCCACTTT.

The V call is TRBV16, the J call TRBJ1-5, with TRBD1 matching 7 bases. The V and J ends lost 4 bases and 4 bases, in that order; junction bases with no gene match: 4. CDR3 length: 14 amino acids. The germline V gene has CDR1 KGHSY and CDR2 FQNENV. The CDR3 region is CASSLGTVNQPQHF. As DNA, the CDR3 is TGTGCCAGCAGCCTCGGGACAGTTAATCAGCCCCAGCATTTT.

The chain joins TRBV10-3 to TRBJ1-1; no definite D call. V was pared by 0 bases and J by 4 bases, with 15 bases between. This CDR3 contains 16 residues. Germline V CDR1 and CDR2: ENHRY, SYGVKD. CDR3 in amino acids: CAISESVGGRSTEAFF. CDR3 nucleotide sequence: TGTGCCATCAGTGAGTCGGTAGGCGGGAGATCCACTGAAGCTTTCTTT.

The chain carries TRBV28 and TRBJ1-2, with a possible D match to TRBD1 (5 bases). Germline CDR1 is MDHEN and CDR2 is SYDVKM. This CDR3 region has 15 residues. The V end lost 6 bases, the J end lost 4 bases, and 18 bases lay between the germline ends. CDR3 loop: CASRKRDFDVYGYTF. CDR3 DNA: TGTGCCAGCAGAAAGCGGGACTTCGATGTCTATGGCTACACCTTC.

The genes are TRBV6-1 and TRBJ2-7; D is possibly TRBD2 (6 bases). The germline V gene encodes CDR1 MNHNS and CDR2 SASEGT. The CDR3 has 16 amino acids. The V gene lost 0 bases and the J gene lost 4 bases, with 16 bases spanning the gap. The CDR3 nucleotides are TGTGCCAGCAGTGAAGCGGCGTCTAGCGTAGGTTACGAGCAGTACTTC. It codes for CASSEAASSVGYEQYF.

This chain uses TRBV28 with TRBJ1-5, with a weak D call TRBD1 (5 bases). The CDR3 is made up of 14 amino acids. Trimming removed 6 bases from V and 8 bases from J, with 17 bases in between. Germline CDR1 and CDR2: MDHEN and SYDVKM. The CDR3 sequence is CASRPQGGTEPQHF. The CDR3 DNA is TGTGCCAGCAGACCCCAGGGAGGGACTGAGCCCCAGCATTTT.

This chain joins TRBV11-3 and TRBJ2-2; 8 nucleotides line up with TRBD2. The germline gives CDR1 SGHNT, CDR2 YENEEA. The CDR3 covers 15 residues. The junction had 6 bases not matched to a gene; V was cut back by 5 bases and J by 4 bases. The CDR3, as DNA: TGTGCCAGCAGCCACGCGGGAGGTCGCACCGGGGAGCTGTTTTTT. This codes for CASSHAGGRTGELFF.

This rearrangement joins TRBV24-1 to TRBJ2-2, with a tentative D call TRBD2 (6 bases). The CDR3 sequence is 16 residues long. The germline V gene has CDR1 KGHDR and CDR2 SFDVKD. Trimming removed 0 bases from V and 1 base from J, with 8 bases in between. The DNA of the CDR3 is TGTGCCACCAGTGATTTGCGGCGGGAGAACACCGGGGAGCTGTTTTTT. Translating it yields CATSDLRRENTGELFF.

The V call is TRBV6-5, the J call TRBJ2-1; D might be TRBD1 (5 bases). Germline CDR1 is MNHEY and CDR2 is SVGAGI. V lost 2 bases and J lost 12, with 8 bases in between. The CDR3 sequence is 11 residues long. CDR3 nucleotide sequence: TGTGCCAGCAGTTACGAGCAGGGGCAGTTCTTC. It is translated as CASSYEQGQFF.

The J gene is TRBJ2-2, the V gene TRBV7-2, with D uncertain. In germline, CDR1 is SGHTA, CDR2 FQGNSA. The CDR3 runs to 15 residues. V was shortened by 2 bases and J by 4 bases, with 11 bases between the two germline ends. The CDR3: CASSLYGLATGELFF. The CDR3 DNA follows: TGTGCCAGCAGCTTATATGGGCTTGCCACCGGGGAGCTGTTTTTT.

The chain uses TRBV5-5 and TRBJ2-3, with 10 bases matching TRBD1. The ends lost 2 bases at V and 6 bases at J; junction bases unmatched: 9. The CDR3 is 16 residues long. The germline CDR1 and CDR2 sequences are SGHKS and YYEKEE (reference sequence). Written as DNA, the CDR3 is TGTGCCAGCAGCTTCACGGGACAGGGGTCTGGGGATACGCAGTATTTT. Its protein is CASSFTGQGSGDTQYF.

The rearrangement links TRBV14 to TRBJ2-3; D unclear. V was trimmed by 6 bases and J by 1 base, leaving 11 bases between them. The CDR3 covers 14 residues. Germline CDR1 and CDR2: SGHDN and FVKESK. The CDR3 is CASRPILGTDTQYF. For the CDR3, the DNA is TGTGCCAGCAGGCCTATCCTAGGCACAGATACGCAGTATTTT.

The chain uses TRBV10-3 and TRBJ2-7; 12 bases are a match to TRBD2. CDR1 and CDR2 from the germline V gene are ENHRY and SYGVKD. CDR3 length: 13 amino acids. With 11 bases clipped from V and 7 bases from J, the junction kept 9 bases outside the gene matches. CDR3 coding DNA: TGTGCCGTTTCACTAGCGGGAGGTGAGGAGCAGTACTTC. It encodes CAVSLAGGEEQYF.

This clone appeared a single time. The V and J genes are TRBV7-2 and TRBJ2-1; D is unclear. The ends were cut back, 5 bases at V and 7 bases at J, with 15 bases in the middle. The germline V gene has CDR1 SGHTA and CDR2 FQGNSA. The CDR3 contains 14 residues. The DNA for the CDR3 is TGTGCCAGCAGCCCTGCCTTCTTAGATAATGAGCAGTTCTTC. This codes for CASSPAFLDNEQFF.

The chain joins TRBV7-9 to TRBJ1-3; the D gene is possibly TRBD1 (6 bases). V gave up 2 bases and J gave up 4 bases, with 15 bases separating them. The CDR3 sequence is 16 residues long. Per the germline V gene, CDR1 is SEHNR and CDR2 is FQNEAQ (reference sequence). CDR3 region: CASSLLPGARGNTIYF. As DNA, the CDR3 is TGTGCCAGCAGCTTACTTCCAGGGGCGAGGGGAAACACCATATATTTT.